What follows describes a single TCR beta chain. What it recognizes is unknown. Here immunoSEQ multiplex PCR was the method, and the copy in TCRdb shows in-frame clones only, minus some. The sample yields 70,000 or so clones, roughly 90% seen once. There are 15 residues in the CDR3. The germline CDR1 and CDR2 sequences are LGHNT and FRNRAP. Trimming shortened V by 4 bases and J by 5 bases, and 16 bases separated the two germline ends. These data belong to a study of OX40 agonist ivuxolimab in advanced cancers. About the study: Prior anti-PD-1, anti-PD-L1 or anti-CTLA-4 therapy was allowed; approximately 41% had some. Study conclusions and caveats: CD8+ T cells averaged more expanded clones than CD4+.

This sequence was found in an adult with an advanced solid tumor such as melanoma, head and neck, liver or kidney cancer. The sequenced sample was CD4+ or CD8+ T cells sorted from blood, obtained in a trial of the OX40 agonist ivuxolimab. The V call is TRBV12-5, the J call TRBJ2-3; possible D gene TRBD1, 6 bases. This CDR3 is CASGSGDVELDTQYF. The CDR3 DNA sequence: TGTGCTAGTGGTTCAGGGGACGTCGAACTAGATACGCAGTATTTT. The full variable domain, in which reference TRBV12-5 and TRBJ2-3 provide the parts outside the CDR3, is DARVTQTPRHKVTEMGQEVTMRCQPILGHNTVFWYRQTMMQGLELLAYFRNRAPLDDSGMPKDRFSAEMPDATLATLKIQPSEPRDSAVYFCASGSGDVELDTQYFGPGTRLTVL.